The 14 T cell receptor beta chains below come from one sample, sequenced in a study of glioma-infiltrating T cells after dendritic cell vaccination. TCRdb's copy holds only in-frame clones and misses some; the assay was immunoSEQ multiplex PCR. The sample lists 50,000 to 55,000 clones, about 91% seen once, with approximately 5.3% in the top ten. Regarding time point: after dendritic cell vaccination, including at tumor progression/relapse. The material sequenced was blood, taken after dendritic cell vaccination. These receptors all stem from a human donor with glioblastoma.

The gene calls are TRBV18 and TRBJ1-5; maybe TRBD1 (5 bases). Trimming cost V 2 bases and J 4 bases, with 6 bases left between them. Germline lookup yields CDR1 KGHSH and CDR2 LQKENI. The CDR3 has 13 amino acids. This CDR3 is CASSPSGNQPQHF. The CDR3 DNA is TGTGCCAGCTCACCATCAGGGAATCAGCCCCAGCATTTT.

This clone is a singleton in its sample. V and J are TRBV5-6 and TRBJ1-4; weak D call: TRBD1 (5 bases). This CDR3 has 15 residues. Germline lookup yields CDR1 SGHDT and CDR2 YYEEEE. Trimming removed 0 bases from V and 7 bases from J, with 13 bases in between. CDR3 sequence reads: CASSLGAGRGEKLFF. The CDR3 coding sequence is TGTGCCAGCAGCTTGGGGGCAGGGCGAGGTGAAAAACTGTTTTTT. The full variable domain, in which reference TRBV5-6 and TRBJ1-4 provide the parts outside the CDR3, is DAGVTQSPTHLIKTRGQQVTLRCSPKSGHDTVSWYQQALGQGPQFIFQYYEEEERQRGNFPDRFSGHQFPNYSSELNVNALLLGDSALYLCASSLGAGRGEKLFFGSGTQLSVL.

The chain is built from TRBV12-2 and TRBJ2-6; the D segment call TRBD2 is taken from the table without a DNA check. TRBV12-2 is assigned pseudogene status. The CDR3 is made up of 15 amino acids. The CDR3 DNA reads as TGTGCAAGTCGCACCCGGTTCTCTGGGGCCAACGTCCTGACTTTC. It translates to CASRTRFSGANVLTF.

The V call is TRBV5-4, the J call TRBJ2-7; a possible D gene is TRBD1 (6 bases). V lost 0 bases to trimming and J lost 2 bases, with 18 bases between them. This CDR3 contains 17 residues. The germline V gene encodes CDR1 SGHNT and CDR2 YYREEE (reference sequence). The CDR3 DNA sequence: TGTGCCAGCAGCTTGGGGGGGACCGGACAGTATCCCTACGAGCAGTACTTC. Its protein product is CASSLGGTGQYPYEQYF. The variable domain in full, completed from reference TRBV5-4 and TRBJ2-7, reads ETGVTQSPTHLIKTRGQQVTLRCSSQSGHNTVSWYQQALGQGPQFIFQYYREEENGRGNFPPRFSGLQFPNYSSELNVNALELDDSALYLCASSLGGTGQYPYEQYFGPGTRLTVT.

The J gene is TRBJ2-3, the V gene TRBV5-1; tentative D call: TRBD1 (6 bases). The germline V and J ends were trimmed by 1 base and 10 bases, with 16 bases remaining between them. Germline lookup yields CDR1 SGHRS and CDR2 YFSETQ. This CDR3 spans 14 amino acids. CDR3 sequence: CASSLMAGAQAQYF. CDR3 in DNA: TGCGCCAGCAGCTTGATGGCAGGGGCACAAGCGCAGTATTTT.

V gene TRBV9 combines with J gene TRBJ1-3, with a possible D match to TRBD1 (5 bases). With 0 bases removed from V and 0 bases from J, the gap between germline ends came to 13 bases. The CDR3 contains 17 residues. The germline CDR1 and CDR2 sequences are SGDLS and YYNGEE. The CDR3 loop is CASSVGAGGNSGNTIYF. CDR3 in DNA: TGTGCCAGCAGCGTAGGGGCGGGGGGAAACTCTGGAAACACCATATATTTT. The full variable domain, its missing parts supplied by reference TRBV9 and TRBJ1-3, is DSGVTQTPKHLITATGQRVTLRCSPRSGDLSVYWYQQSLDQGLQFLIQYYNGEERAKGNILERFSAQQFPDLHSELNLSSLELGDSALYFCASSVGAGGNSGNTIYFGEGSWLTVV.

A single count supports this clone. The rearrangement links TRBV7-6 to TRBJ1-2; 10 bases align to TRBD1. The CDR3 extends over 16 amino acids. The ends lost 4 bases at V and 5 bases at J; junction bases unmatched: 10. The V gene's germline CDR1 is SGHVS and CDR2 FNYEAQ. The CDR3 DNA follows: TGTGCCAGCAGCTCAGCATCGGGACAGGGGCTTTATGGCTACACCTTC. Residues: CASSSASGQGLYGYTF.

CDR3 protein: CASSLDAGGGTDTQYF. The CDR3 DNA is TGCGCCAGCAGCTTGGATGCGGGAGGAGGCACAGATACGCAGTATTTT. This chain connects TRBV5-1 to TRBJ2-3; TRBD2 aligns across 8 bases. Germline V gene lookup returns CDR1 SGHRS and CDR2 YFSETQ. CDR3 length: 16 residues. With V trimmed by 0 bases and J by 1 base, 4 bases remained unmatched.

This clone was picked up one time. The chain combines TRBV9 with TRBJ1-2; 8 nucleotides match TRBD1. J gave up 2 bases and V 4 bases, and 7 bases lay outside the gene matches. Looked up from germline, CDR1 is SGDLS and CDR2 is YYNGEE. CDR3 size: 15 residues. The CDR3, as DNA: TGTGCCAGCAGCAGTGGACAGGGCGAAAACTATGGCTACACCTTC. Its protein is CASSSGQGENYGYTF. The entire variable domain, with the rest obtained from reference TRBV9 and TRBJ1-2, is as follows: DSGVTQTPKHLITATGQRVTLRCSPRSGDLSVYWYQQSLDQGLQFLIQYYNGEERAKGNILERFSAQQFPDLHSELNLSSLELGDSALYFCASSSGQGENYGYTFGSGTRLTVV.

The rearrangement links TRBV6-6 to TRBJ2-7; TRBD2 matches at 10 bases. CDR1 is MNHNY, CDR2 SVGAGI, per germline (reference sequence). Unmatched junction bases numbered 10, after V lost 2 bases and J lost 6 bases. This CDR3 is 16 amino acids long. CDR3 bases: TGTGCCAGCAGTTACAACCCCGGGACTAGCGTTGGCGAGCAGTACTTC. This codes for CASSYNPGTSVGEQYF.

The chain combines TRBV2 with TRBJ2-4; weak D call: TRBD1 (6 bases). Looked up from germline, CDR1 is SNHLY and CDR2 is FYNNEI. V lost 6 bases and J 2 bases, leaving 14 bases between the germline ends. The CDR3 is made up of 15 amino acids. In DNA, the CDR3 is TGTGCCAGCAGAGTAGACAGGCTATCCAAAAACATTCAGTACTTC. Amino acids: CASRVDRLSKNIQYF.

The CDR3 protein is CASSPTDRVDQPQHF. CDR3 DNA sequence: TGTGCCAGTAGTCCAACGGACAGGGTGGATCAGCCCCAGCATTTT. The chain recombines TRBV19 with TRBJ1-5, with TRBD1 matching over 8 bases. CDR1 and CDR2 from the germline V gene are LNHDA and SQIVND (reference sequence). The CDR3 is 15 amino acids. V lost 5 bases, J lost 5 bases, and 8 bases stayed unmatched.

The rearrangement links TRBV29-1 to TRBJ2-5, with TRBD1 as a possible D gene (6 bases). CDR3 length equals 15 residues. The germline CDR1 and CDR2 sequences are SQVTM and ANQGSEA. V shed 6 bases and J shed 4 bases, with 21 bases lying between them. The CDR3 protein is CSVQRAQGVLETQYF. CDR3 DNA: TGCAGCGTACAAAGGGCACAGGGAGTTTTAGAGACCCAGTACTTC.

This chain links TRBV2 with TRBJ2-1; D unresolved. CDR3 length equals 10 residues. Germline-derived CDR1 and CDR2 are SNHLY and FYNNEI. The V gene lost 4 bases and the J gene lost 10 bases, with 5 bases spanning the gap. Here the CDR3 DNA reads TGTGCCAGCAGTGCTAACGAGCAGTTCTTC. Its protein product is CASSANEQFF.